The following is a TCR beta chain sequence with its context. The CDR3 has 12 amino acids. TCRdb re-called the 5' RACE reads; every CDR3 protein appears as one record, without DNA. The sample shows about 390,000 distinct CDR3 sequences, and about 11% sits with its ten largest clones. This record comes from a study of T cells expressing NK-cell markers. Study overall: In sorted CD3+CD56+NKG2C+, CD3+CD56+NKG2C- and CD3+CD56-NKG2C+ T cells, TCR beta repertoires were obtained. HCMV seropositivity characterized most of the eight sequenced donors, and seronegativity one.

This sequence joins TRBV12-3 or TRBV12-4 and TRBJ2-1; the TCRdb call, TRBD1, lacks DNA for checking. The sample consisted of blood T cells: a sorted CD56 or NKG2C T cell subset, CD4+ or CD8+ T cells, or bulk PBMC T cells (not recorded which). The receptor was derived from a woman in her forties or fifties in good health. The CDR3 region is CASRGDSNEQFF.